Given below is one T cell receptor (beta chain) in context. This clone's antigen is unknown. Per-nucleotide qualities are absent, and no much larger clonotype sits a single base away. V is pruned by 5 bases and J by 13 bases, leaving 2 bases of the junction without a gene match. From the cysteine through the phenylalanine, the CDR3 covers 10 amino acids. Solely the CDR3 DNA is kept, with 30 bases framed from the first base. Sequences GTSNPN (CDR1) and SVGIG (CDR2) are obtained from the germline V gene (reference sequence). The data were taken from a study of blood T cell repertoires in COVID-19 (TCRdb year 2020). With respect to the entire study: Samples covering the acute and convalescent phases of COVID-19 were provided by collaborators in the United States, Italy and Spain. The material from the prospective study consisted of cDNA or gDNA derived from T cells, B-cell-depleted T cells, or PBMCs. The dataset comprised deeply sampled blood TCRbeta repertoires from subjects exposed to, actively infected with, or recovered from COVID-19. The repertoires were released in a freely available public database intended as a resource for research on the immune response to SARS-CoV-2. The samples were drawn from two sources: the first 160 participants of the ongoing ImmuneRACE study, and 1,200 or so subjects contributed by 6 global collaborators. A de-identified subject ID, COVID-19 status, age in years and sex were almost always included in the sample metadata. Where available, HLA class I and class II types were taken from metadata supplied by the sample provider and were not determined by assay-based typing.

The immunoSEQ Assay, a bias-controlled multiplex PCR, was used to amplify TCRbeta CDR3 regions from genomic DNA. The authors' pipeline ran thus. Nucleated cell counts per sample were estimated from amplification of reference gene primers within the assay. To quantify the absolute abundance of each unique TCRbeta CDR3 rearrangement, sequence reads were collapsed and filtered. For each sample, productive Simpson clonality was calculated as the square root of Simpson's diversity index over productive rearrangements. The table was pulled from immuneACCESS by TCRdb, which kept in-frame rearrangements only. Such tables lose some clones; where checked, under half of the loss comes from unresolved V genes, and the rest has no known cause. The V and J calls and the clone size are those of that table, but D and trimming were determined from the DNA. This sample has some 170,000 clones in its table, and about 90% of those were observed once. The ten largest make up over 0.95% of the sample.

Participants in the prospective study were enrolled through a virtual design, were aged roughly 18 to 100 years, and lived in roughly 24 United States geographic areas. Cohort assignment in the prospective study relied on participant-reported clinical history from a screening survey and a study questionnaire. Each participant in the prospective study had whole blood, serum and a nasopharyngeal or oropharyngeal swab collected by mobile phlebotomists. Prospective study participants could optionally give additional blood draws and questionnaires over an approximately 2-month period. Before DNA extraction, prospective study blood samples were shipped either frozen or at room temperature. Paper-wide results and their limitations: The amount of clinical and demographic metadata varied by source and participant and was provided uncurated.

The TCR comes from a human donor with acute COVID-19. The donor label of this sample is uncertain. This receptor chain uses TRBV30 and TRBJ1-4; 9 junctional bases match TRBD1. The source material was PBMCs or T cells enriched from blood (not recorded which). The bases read TGTGCCTGGGGGGACAGGGCACTGTTTTTT. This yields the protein CAWGDRALFF.